This T cell receptor beta chain was documented in a study of human T cells and chemical hapten exposure. At the level of the study: Per-sample TCR yield variability stemmed mainly from small pooled library volume differences.

TCRdb reprocessed the RACE reads via MiXCR and lists one record per CDR3 protein. The sample includes roughly 380,000 distinct CDR3 sequences, less than 6.5% of them seen just once. Of note for this clonotype: Antigen specificity is unknown.

Time point defined: pre-sensitization, week 0. Regarding treatment: therapeutic diphenylcyclopropenone sensitization with weekly scalp DPC. Only after blood had been drawn was each patch test applied. Alopecia patients between 18 and 70 years old and suitable for DPC were used as donors. The V gene end was trimmed by 1 base and the J gene end by 6 bases; junction bases not matched to a gene: 5. CDR1 is SGHTA, CDR2 FQGNSA, per germline. The CDR3 extends over 15 amino acids. Findings and limits, study-wide: Following DPC sensitization, TCRs present above 1 in 1000 frequency showed no change.

The input for sequencing was whole blood, taken in connection with sensitization to the hapten diphenylcyclopropenone (DPC). The TCR sequence derives from a woman aged 45-65 years with alopecia areata. Some clones in this sample may be carry-over from other donors' samples. The chain combines TRBV7-2 with TRBJ2-3; 9 bases are shared with TRBD2. CDR3 amino acids: CASSLVGGRVDTQYF. The DNA for the CDR3 is TGTGCCAGCAGCTTAGTCGGCGGGAGGGTGGATACGCAGTATTTT.